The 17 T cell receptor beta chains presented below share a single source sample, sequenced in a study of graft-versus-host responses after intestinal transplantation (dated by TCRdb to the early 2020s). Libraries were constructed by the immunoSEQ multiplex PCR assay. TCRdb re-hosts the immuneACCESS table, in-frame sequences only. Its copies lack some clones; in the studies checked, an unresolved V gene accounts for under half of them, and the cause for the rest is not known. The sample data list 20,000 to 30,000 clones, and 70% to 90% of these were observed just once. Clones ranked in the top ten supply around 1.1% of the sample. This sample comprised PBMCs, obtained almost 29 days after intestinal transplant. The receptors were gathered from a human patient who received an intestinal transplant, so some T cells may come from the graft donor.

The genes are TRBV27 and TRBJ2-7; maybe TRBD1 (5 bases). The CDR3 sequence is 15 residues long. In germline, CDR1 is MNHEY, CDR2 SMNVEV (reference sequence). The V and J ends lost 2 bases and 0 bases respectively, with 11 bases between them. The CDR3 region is CASSLGARSSYEQYF. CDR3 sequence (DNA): TGTGCCAGCAGTTTAGGGGCGAGGAGCTCCTACGAGCAGTACTTC.

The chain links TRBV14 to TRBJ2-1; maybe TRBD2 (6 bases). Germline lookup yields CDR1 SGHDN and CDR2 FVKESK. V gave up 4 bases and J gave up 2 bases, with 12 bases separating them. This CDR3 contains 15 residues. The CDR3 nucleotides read TGTGCCAGCAGCCCCGACTGGGGGGCCTACAATGAGCAGTTCTTC. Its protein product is CASSPDWGAYNEQFF.

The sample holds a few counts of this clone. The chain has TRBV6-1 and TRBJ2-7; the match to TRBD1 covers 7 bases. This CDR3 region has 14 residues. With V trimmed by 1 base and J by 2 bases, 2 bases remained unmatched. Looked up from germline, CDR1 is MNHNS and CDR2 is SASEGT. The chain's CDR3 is CASSEDRGPYEQYF. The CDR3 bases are TGTGCCAGCAGTGAAGACAGGGGCCCCTACGAGCAGTACTTC.

CDR3 loop: CASSERGIPEAFF. In nucleotides, the CDR3 is TGTGCCAGCAGTGAACGGGGGATCCCTGAAGCTTTCTTT. V usage is TRBV6-1 and J usage is TRBJ1-1; perhaps TRBD1 as D (5 bases). Germline V gives CDR1 MNHNS, CDR2 SASEGT. The CDR3 sequence is 13 residues long. V gave up 2 bases and J gave up 6 bases, with 10 bases separating them.

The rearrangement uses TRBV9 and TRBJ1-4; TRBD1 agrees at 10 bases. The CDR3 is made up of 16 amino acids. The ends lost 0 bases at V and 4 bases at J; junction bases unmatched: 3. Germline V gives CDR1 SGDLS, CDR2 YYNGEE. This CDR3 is CASSVGTGGLNEKLFF. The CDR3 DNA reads TGTGCCAGCAGCGTAGGGACAGGGGGACTTAATGAAAAACTGTTTTTT.

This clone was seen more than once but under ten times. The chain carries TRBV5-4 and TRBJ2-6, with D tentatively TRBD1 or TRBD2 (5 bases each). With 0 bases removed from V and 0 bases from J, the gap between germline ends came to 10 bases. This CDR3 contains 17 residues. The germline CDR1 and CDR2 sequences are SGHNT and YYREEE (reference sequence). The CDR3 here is CASSLEGPLSGANVLTF. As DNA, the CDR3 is TGTGCCAGCAGCTTGGAGGGACCGCTCTCTGGGGCCAACGTCCTGACTTTC.

This chain's CDR3 is CASSNGQGADSPLHF. The CDR3 DNA reads TGTGCCAGTAGTAACGGACAGGGAGCGGATTCACCCCTCCACTTT. The rearrangement links TRBV19 to TRBJ1-6; TRBD1 matches at 8 bases. The CDR3 covers 15 residues. V dropped 4 bases and J dropped 8; count of bases not matched to a gene: 7. The V gene's germline CDR1 is LNHDA and CDR2 SQIVND (reference sequence).

The CDR3 DNA reads as TGCGCCAGCAGCCAAACGGAGACTAGCGGGGGGGTTTCAGAGACCCAGTACTTC. Translated, it gives CASSQTETSGGVSETQYF. This chain connects TRBV4-1 to TRBJ2-5; TRBD2 matches at 14 bases. Per the germline V gene, CDR1 is MGHRA and CDR2 is YSYEKL. The CDR3 covers 18 residues. Trimming cost V 2 bases and J 4 bases; bases outside gene matches: 9.

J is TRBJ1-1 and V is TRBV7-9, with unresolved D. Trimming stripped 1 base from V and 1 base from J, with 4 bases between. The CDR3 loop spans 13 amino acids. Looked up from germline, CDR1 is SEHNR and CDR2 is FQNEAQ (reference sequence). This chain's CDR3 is CASSLGRNTEAFF. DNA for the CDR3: TGTGCCAGCAGCTTAGGGAGGAACACTGAAGCTTTCTTT.

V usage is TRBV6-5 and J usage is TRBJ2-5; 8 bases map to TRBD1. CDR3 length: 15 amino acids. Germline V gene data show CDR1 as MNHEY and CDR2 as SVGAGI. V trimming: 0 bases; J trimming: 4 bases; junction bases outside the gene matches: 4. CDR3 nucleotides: TGTGCCAGCAGTTACTCGCAGGGGGCATTAGAGACCCAGTACTTC. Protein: CASSYSQGALETQYF.

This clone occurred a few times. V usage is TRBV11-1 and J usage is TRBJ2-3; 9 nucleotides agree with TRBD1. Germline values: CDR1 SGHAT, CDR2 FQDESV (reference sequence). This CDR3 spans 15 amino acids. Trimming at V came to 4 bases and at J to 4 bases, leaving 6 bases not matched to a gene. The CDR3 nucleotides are TGTGCCAGCAGCTATGGGACAGGGAAGGCAGATACGCAGTATTTT. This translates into CASSYGTGKADTQYF.

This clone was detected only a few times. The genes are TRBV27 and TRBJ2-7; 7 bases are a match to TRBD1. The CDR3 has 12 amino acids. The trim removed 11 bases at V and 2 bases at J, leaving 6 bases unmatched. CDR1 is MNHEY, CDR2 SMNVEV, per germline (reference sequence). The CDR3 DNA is TGTGCCGCCTGGGACAGCCCCTACGAGCAGTACTTC. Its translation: CAAWDSPYEQYF.

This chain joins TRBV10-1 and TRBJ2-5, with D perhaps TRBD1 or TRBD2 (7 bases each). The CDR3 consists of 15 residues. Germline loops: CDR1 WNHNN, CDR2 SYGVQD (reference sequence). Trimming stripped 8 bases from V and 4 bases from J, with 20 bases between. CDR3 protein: CASCPGQRGGETQYF. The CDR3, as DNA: TGCGCCAGCTGCCCGGGACAGCGGGGTGGAGAGACCCAGTACTTC.

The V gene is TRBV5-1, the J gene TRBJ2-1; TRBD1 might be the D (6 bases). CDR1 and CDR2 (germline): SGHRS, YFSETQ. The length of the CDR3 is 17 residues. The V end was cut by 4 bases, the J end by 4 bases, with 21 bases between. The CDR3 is CASSLPPTGLGYNEQFF. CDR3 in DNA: TGCGCCAGCAGCCTTCCCCCGACAGGTCTTGGGTACAATGAGCAGTTCTTC.

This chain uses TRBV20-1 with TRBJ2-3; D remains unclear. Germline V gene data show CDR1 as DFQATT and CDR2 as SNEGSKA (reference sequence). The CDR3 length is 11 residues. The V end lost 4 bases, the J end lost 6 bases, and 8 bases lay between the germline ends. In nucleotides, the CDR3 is TGCAGTGCTAAAGTCCGGGATACGCAGTATTTT. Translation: CSAKVRDTQYF.

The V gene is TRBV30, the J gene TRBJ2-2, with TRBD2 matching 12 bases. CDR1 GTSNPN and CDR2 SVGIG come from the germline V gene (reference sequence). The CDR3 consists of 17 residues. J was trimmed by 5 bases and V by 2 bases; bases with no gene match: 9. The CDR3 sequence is CAWSPRTSGMWTGELFF. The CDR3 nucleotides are TGTGCCTGGAGTCCACGGACTAGCGGGATGTGGACCGGGGAGCTGTTTTTT.

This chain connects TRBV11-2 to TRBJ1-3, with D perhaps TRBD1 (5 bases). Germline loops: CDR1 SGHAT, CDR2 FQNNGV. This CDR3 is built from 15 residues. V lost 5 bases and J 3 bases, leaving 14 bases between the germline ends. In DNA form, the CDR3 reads TGTGCCAGCAGCGGGACGGCCTTCCGTGGAAACACCATATATTTT. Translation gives CASSGTAFRGNTIYF. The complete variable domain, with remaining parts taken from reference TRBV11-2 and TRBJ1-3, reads EAGVAQSPRYKIIEKRQSVAFWCNPISGHATLYWYQQILGQGPKLLIQFQNNGVVDDSQLPKDRFSAERLKGVDSTLKIQPAKLEDSAVYLCASSGTAFRGNTIYFGEGSWLTVV.